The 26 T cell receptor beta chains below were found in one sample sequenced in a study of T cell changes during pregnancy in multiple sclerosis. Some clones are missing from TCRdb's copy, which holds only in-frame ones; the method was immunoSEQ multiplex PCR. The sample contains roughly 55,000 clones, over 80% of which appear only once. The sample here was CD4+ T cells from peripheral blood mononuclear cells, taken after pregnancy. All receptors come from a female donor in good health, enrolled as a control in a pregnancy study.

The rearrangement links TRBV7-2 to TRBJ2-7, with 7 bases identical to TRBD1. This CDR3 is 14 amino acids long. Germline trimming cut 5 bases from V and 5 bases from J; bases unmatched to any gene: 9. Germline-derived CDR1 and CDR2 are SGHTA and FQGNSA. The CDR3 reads CASSRDRRSDEQYF. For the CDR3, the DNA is TGTGCCAGCAGCCGGGACAGAAGGAGCGACGAGCAGTACTTC.

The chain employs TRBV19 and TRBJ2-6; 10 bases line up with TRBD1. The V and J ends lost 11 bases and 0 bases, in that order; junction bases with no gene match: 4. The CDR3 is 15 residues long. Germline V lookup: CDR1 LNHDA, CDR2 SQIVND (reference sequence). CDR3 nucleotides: TGTGCCTGCCGGGACAGGGGCTCTGGGGCCAACGTCCTGACTTTC. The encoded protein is CACRDRGSGANVLTF.

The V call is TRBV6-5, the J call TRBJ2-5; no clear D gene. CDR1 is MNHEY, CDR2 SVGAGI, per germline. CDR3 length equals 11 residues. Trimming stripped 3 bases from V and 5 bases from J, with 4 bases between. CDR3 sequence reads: CASSYIETQYF. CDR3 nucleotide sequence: TGTGCCAGCAGTTATATCGAGACCCAGTACTTC.

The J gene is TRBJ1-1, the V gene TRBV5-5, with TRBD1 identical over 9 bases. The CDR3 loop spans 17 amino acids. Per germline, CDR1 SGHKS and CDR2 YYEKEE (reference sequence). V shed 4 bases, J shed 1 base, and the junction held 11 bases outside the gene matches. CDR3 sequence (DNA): TGTGCCAGCAGCCGTACCAGACAGGGGGTGGGGAACACTGAAGCTTTCTTT. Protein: CASSRTRQGVGNTEAFF. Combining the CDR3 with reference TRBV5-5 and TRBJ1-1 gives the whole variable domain DAGVTQSPTHLIKTRGQQVTLRCSPISGHKSVSWYQQVLGQGPQFIFQYYEKEERGRGNFPDRFSARQFPNYSSELNVNALLLGDSALYLCASSRTRQGVGNTEAFFGQGTRLTVV.

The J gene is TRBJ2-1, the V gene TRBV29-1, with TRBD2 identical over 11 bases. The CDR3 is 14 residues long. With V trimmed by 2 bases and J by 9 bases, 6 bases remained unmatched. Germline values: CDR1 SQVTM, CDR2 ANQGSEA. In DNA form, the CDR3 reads TGCAGCGTTGAATTTAGTAGCGGGGGGGCTGAGCAGTTCTTC. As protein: CSVEFSSGGAEQFF.

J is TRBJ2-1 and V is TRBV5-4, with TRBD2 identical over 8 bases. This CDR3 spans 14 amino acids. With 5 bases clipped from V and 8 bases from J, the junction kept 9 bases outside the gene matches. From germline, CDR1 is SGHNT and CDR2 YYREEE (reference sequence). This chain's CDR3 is CASSTPGLGHEQFF. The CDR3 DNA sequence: TGTGCCAGCAGTACCCCGGGACTAGGCCATGAGCAGTTCTTC.

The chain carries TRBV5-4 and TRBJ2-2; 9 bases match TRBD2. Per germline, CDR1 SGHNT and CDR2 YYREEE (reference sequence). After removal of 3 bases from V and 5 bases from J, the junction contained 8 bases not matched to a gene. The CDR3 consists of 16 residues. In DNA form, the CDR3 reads TGTGCCAGCAGCTGGATAAGCGGGGGGCCTACCGGGGAGCTGTTTTTT. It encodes CASSWISGGPTGELFF.

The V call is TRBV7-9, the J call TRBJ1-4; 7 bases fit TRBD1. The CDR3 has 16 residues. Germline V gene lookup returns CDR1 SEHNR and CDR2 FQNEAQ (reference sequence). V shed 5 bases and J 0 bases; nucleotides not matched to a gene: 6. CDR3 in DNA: TGTGCCAGCAGCCCTGCGGGACAGACAACTAATGAAAAACTGTTTTTT. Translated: CASSPAGQTTNEKLFF. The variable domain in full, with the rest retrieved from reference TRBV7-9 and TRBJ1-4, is DTGVSQNPRHKITKRGQNVTFRCDPISEHNRLYWYRQTLGQGPEFLTYFQNEAQLEKSRLLSDRFSAERPKGSFSTLEIQRTEQGDSAMYLCASSPAGQTTNEKLFFGSGTQLSVL.

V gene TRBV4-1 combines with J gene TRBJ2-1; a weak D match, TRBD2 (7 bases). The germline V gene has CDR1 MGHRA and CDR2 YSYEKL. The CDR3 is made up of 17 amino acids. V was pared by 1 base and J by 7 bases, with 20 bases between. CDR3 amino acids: CASSQGRGGFMGNEQFF. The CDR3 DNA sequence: TGCGCCAGCAGCCAAGGGCGCGGGGGCTTTATGGGGAATGAGCAGTTCTTC.

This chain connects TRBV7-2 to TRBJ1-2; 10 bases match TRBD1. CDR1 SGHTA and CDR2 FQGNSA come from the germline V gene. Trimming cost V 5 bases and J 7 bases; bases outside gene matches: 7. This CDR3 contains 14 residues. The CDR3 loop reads CASSPARTGGGYTF. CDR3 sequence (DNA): TGTGCCAGCAGCCCAGCAAGGACAGGGGGTGGCTACACCTTC.

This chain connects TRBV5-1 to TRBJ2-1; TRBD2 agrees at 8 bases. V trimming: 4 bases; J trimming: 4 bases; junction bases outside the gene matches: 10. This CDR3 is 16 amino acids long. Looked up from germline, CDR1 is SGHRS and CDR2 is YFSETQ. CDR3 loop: CASSLSPGGGYNEQFF. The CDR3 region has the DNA TGCGCCAGCAGCCTTAGCCCGGGGGGGGGTTACAATGAGCAGTTCTTC.

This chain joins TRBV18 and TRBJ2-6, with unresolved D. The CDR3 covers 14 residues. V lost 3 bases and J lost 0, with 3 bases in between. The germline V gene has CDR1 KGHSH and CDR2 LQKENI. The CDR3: CASSPSSGANVLTF. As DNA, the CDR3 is TGTGCCAGCTCACCGAGCTCTGGGGCCAACGTCCTGACTTTC.

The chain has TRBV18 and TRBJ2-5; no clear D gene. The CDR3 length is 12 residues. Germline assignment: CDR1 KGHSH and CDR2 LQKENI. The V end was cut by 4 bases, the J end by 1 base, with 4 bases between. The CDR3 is CASSLLQETQYF. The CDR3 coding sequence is TGTGCCAGCTCACTTCTCCAAGAGACCCAGTACTTC. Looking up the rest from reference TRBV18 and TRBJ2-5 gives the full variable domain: NAGVMQNPRHLVRRRGQEARLRCSPMKGHSHVYWYRQLPEEGLKFMVYLQKENIIDESGMPKERFSAEFPKEGPSILRIQQVVRGDSAAYFCASSLLQETQYFGPGTRLLVL.

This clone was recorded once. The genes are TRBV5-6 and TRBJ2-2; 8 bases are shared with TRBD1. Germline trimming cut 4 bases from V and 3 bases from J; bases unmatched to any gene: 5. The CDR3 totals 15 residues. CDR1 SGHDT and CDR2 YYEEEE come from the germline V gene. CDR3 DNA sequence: TGTGCCAGCAGCCCGGCGGACAGGGACACCGGGGAGCTGTTTTTT. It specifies CASSPADRDTGELFF. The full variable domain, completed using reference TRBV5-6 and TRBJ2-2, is DAGVTQSPTHLIKTRGQQVTLRCSPKSGHDTVSWYQQALGQGPQFIFQYYEEEERQRGNFPDRFSGHQFPNYSSELNVNALLLGDSALYLCASSPADRDTGELFFGEGSRLTVL.

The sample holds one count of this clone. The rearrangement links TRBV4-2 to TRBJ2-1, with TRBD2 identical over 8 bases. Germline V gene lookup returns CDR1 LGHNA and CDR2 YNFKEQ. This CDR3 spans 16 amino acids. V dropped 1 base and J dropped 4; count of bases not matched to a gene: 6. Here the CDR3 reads CASSQGEAGVYNEQFF. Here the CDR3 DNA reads TGTGCCAGCAGCCAAGGGGAAGCGGGGGTTTACAATGAGCAGTTCTTC.

The CDR3 sequence is CASSHTRKGYSKSYNEQFF. The CDR3, as DNA: TGTGCCAGCAGCCATACGCGGAAGGGGTACTCAAAGTCCTACAATGAGCAGTTCTTC. This chain joins TRBV4-2 and TRBJ2-1, with D possibly being TRBD1 (5 bases). Between the trimmed V and J ends, which lost 3 bases and 1 base, there was a span of 22 bases. The CDR3 has 19 residues. The germline V gene has CDR1 LGHNA and CDR2 YNFKEQ.

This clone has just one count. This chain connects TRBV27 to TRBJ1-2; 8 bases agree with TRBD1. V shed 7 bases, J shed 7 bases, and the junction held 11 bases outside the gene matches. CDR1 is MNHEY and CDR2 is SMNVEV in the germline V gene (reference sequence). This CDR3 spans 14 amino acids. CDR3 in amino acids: CASTRAGGGSGYTF. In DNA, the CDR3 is TGTGCCAGCACCCGGGCAGGGGGCGGCTCTGGCTACACCTTC.

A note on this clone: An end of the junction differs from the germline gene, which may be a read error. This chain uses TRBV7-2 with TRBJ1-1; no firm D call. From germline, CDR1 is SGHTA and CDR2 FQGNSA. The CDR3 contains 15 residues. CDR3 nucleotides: TGTGCCAGCAGCTTAGAGATAGGGAGGAACGCTGAAGCTTTCTTT. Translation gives CASSLEIGRNAEAFF. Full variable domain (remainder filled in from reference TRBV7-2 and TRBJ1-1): GAGVSQSPSNKVTEKGKDVELRCDPISGHTALYWYRQSLGQGLEFLIYFQGNSAPDKSGLPSDRFSAERTGGSVSTLTIQRTQQEDSAVYLCASSLEIGRNAEAFFGQGTRLTVV.

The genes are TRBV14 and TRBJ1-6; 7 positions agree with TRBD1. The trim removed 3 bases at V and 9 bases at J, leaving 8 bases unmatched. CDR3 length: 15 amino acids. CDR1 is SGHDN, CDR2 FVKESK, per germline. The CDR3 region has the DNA TGTGCCAGCAGCCAGATTGACAGGGACCGTTCACCCCTCCACTTT. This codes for CASSQIDRDRSPLHF.

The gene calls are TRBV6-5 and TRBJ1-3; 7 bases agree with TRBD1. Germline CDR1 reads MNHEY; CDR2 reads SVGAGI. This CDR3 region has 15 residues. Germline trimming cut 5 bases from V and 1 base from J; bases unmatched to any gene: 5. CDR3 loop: CASSRQGRSGNTIYF. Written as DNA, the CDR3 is TGTGCCAGCAGTAGACAGGGACGGTCTGGAAACACCATATATTTT.

The CDR3 bases are TGTGCCTGTGAGCGGGACACCCTCCGAGATCAGACCTTC. It translates to CACERDTLRDQTF. The chain couples TRBV30 to TRBJ1-2; D might be TRBD1 (6 bases). Germline V lookup: CDR1 GTSNPN, CDR2 SVGIG (reference sequence). With 6 bases removed from V and 14 bases from J, the gap between germline ends came to 25 bases. The CDR3 contains 13 residues.

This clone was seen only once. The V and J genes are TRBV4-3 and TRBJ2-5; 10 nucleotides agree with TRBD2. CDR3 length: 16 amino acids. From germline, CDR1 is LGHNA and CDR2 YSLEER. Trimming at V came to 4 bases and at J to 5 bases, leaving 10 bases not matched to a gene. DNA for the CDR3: TGCGCCAGCAGCCGAACGAGCGGGGGGGGTGAGGAGACCCAGTACTTC. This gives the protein CASSRTSGGGEETQYF.

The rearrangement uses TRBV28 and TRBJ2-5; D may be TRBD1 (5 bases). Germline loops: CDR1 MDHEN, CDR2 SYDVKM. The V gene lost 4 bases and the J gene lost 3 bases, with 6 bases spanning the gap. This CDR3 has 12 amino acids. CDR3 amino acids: CASSSGKETQYF. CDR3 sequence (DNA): TGTGCCAGCAGTTCAGGGAAAGAGACCCAGTACTTC.

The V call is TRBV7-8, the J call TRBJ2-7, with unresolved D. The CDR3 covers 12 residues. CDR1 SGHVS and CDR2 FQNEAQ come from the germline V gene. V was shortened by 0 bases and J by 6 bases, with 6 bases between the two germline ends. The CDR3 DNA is TGTGCCAGCAGCTTAGCATCCCTCGAGCAGTACTTC. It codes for CASSLASLEQYF.

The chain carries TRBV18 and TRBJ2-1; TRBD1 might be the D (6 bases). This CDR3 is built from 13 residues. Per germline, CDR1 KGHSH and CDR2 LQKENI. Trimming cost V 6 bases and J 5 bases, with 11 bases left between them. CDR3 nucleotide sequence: TGTGCCAGCTCCTCCGGGACAAACAATGAGCAGTTCTTC. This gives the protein CASSSGTNNEQFF.

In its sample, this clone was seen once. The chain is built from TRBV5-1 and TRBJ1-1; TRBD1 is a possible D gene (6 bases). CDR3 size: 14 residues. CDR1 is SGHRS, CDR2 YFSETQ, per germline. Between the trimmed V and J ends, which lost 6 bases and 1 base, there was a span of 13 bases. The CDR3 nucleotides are TGCGCCAGCACCCATGGGGACACGAACACTGAAGCTTTCTTT. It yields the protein CASTHGDTNTEAFF.